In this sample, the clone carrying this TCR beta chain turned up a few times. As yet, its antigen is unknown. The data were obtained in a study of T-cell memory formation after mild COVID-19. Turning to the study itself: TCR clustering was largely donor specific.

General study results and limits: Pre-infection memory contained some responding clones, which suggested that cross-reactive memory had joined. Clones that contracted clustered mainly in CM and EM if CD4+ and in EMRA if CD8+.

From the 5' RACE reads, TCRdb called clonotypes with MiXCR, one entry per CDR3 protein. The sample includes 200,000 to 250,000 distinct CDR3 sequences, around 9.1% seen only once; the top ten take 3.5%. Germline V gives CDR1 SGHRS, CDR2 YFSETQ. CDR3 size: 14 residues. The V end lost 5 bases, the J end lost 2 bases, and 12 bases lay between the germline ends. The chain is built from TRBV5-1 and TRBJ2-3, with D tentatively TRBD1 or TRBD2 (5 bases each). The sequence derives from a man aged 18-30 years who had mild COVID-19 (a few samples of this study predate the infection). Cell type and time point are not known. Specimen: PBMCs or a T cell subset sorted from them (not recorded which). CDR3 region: CASRQGEITDTQYF. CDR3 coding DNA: TGCGCCAGCAGGCAGGGAGAGATCACAGATACGCAGTATTTT.